This T cell receptor (beta chain) stems from a study of blood T cell repertoires in COVID-19. Study overall: The analysed material was cDNA or gDNA that came from T cells, B-cell-depleted T cells, or PBMCs.

Categorization into cohorts depended on clinical history that participants reported. Germline V gene sequence: CDR1 GTSNPN, CDR2 SVGIG (reference sequence). The CDR3 spans 14 residues. V trimming: 1 base; J trimming: 2 bases; junction bases outside the gene matches: 3. Per the study methods: It was from reference gene primer amplification that nucleated cell counts were estimated. TCRdb's copy holds only in-frame clones and misses some; the assay was immunoSEQ multiplex PCR. V, J and clone size were drawn from that table, and D and trimming were deduced from the DNA. The table shows 250,000 to 350,000 clones, with roughly 89% occurring only once.

Sequenced: PBMCs or T cells enriched from blood (not recorded which). The receptor's source is a woman aged 40 to 50 who had recovered from COVID-19. The chain combines TRBV30 with TRBJ2-7; 9 bases match TRBD1. CDR3 DNA sequence: TGTGCCTGGAGTGACCGGACAGGGGCCTACGAGCAGTACTTC. Encoded protein: CAWSDRTGAYEQYF.